This paragraph covers one T cell receptor beta chain sequence. The antigen remains unidentified. Assay execution proceeded at the deep level. Original data processing: Junction-only sequences without quality scores came from ImmunoSEQ, so filtering differed. Measured with immunoSEQ multiplex PCR; TCRdb has only the in-frame clones, and not every one. D and trimming come from the DNA, and the V and J calls and clone size come from that table. The data show around 600,000 clones, about 96% seen once. These data are taken from a study of shared clonotypes between healthy human individuals. Whole-study findings and limits: Only blood was sampled; tissue repertoires likely differ. Four donors held 4.5% to 5% of naive CD4 clonotypes in common.

Germline V lookup: CDR1 SGHNT, CDR2 YYREEE (reference sequence). The V gene end was trimmed by 0 bases and the J gene end by 3 bases; junction bases not matched to a gene: 2. The CDR3 loop spans 15 amino acids. This clonotype was sampled from a woman in her 30s in good health. Sequencing used naive CD4+ T cells sorted from blood. Documented subset: CD45RA+ positively selected. The V call is TRBV5-4, the J call TRBJ1-4, with 7 bases fitting TRBD1. CDR3 DNA sequence: TGTGCCAGCAGCTTGGCGGGACAGTCTAATGAAAAACTGTTTTTT. Its protein is CASSLAGQSNEKLFF.